Sequencing of this T cell receptor (beta chain) was carried out in a study of T cells in Graves' hyperthyroidism and ophthalmopathy. The study, taken as a whole, reports: Ophthalmopathy onset followed model prediction by a median approximately seven months. Most thyroid clonotypes expanded above 0.001 appeared in blood too.

TCR beta CDR3 sequences were amplified from RNA transcripts. An initial round of RT-PCR targeting the TCR CDR3 relied on the HTBI primer set. TCRdb re-derived calls from the multiplex PCR reads in MiXCR, one entry per CDR3 protein. In the table there are 500,000 to 600,000 distinct CDR3 sequences, 46% of which are singletons. The CDR3 covers 15 residues. V was clipped by 5 bases and J by 2 bases, with 13 bases between them. Germline assignment: CDR1 SNHLY and CDR2 FYNNEI. This clonotype was seen repeatedly, ten times or more. Its antigen is not known. Disease duration under 2 months; hyperthyroidism patients were aged 18 to 65. Uncontrolled infection, other autoimmune disease, pregnancy or lactation disqualified patients from enrolment.

The gene calls are TRBV2 and TRBJ2-1, with D possibly TRBD2 on 5 matching bases. The receptor's source is a woman aged 18-29 years with Graves' hyperthyroidism. Material for sequencing was peripheral blood or thyroid tissue (not recorded which). CDR3 sequence reads: CASSLLDVPYNEQFF. CDR3 DNA sequence: TGTGCCAGCAGTTTACTAGACGTCCCCTACAATGAGCAGTTCTTC.